This is a list of T cell receptor beta chains from one sample in a study of breast tumors, draining lymph nodes, adjacent tissues. MiXCR, applied by TCRdb to the multiplex PCR reads, yields one record per CDR3 protein. The table includes under 250,000 distinct CDR3 sequences, less than 40% detected once. Sequenced sample: axillary lymph node tissue. These receptors were collected from a female donor with breast cancer. Some clones in this sample may be carry-over from other donors' samples. Each CDR3 is given with its conserved first and last residue. D genes are given only for firm matches. Not all rows give a size; the values are once, few, many and, for expanded clones, a class.

>many|TRBJ1-4|NA|TRBV4-2
TGTGCCAGCAGCCTCCATGGGGGGTGGGGAGGTGGTGAAAAACTGTTTTTT
CASSLHGGWGGGEKLFF
>NA|TRBJ2-1|NA|TRBV7-3
TGTGCCAGCTCACCAAGGCCGGGATCTGACTGGGATGAGCAGTTCTTC
CASSPRPGSDWDEQFF
>NA|TRBJ1-5|TRBD1|TRBV12-3/TRBV12-4
TGTGCCAGCAGTTTGGAAACAGGGGGCACAGATACGCAGCATTTT
CASSLETGGTDTQHF
>many|TRBJ1-2|NA|TRBV30
TGTGCCTGGAGTAGGCAGCTCTATGGCTACACCTTC
CAWSRQLYGYTF
>once|TRBJ2-2|NA|TRBV19
NA
CASSTTDRGRYEQYFGPGTGELFF
>many|TRBJ1-2|NA|TRBV11-2
TGTGCCAGCAGCTTGGGGATCTGGGCTGGCTACACCTTC
CASSLGIWAGYTF
>many|TRBJ2-2|TRBD2|TRBV2
TGTGCCAGCAACGGGAGGCGCGCCGGGGAGCTGTTTTTT
CASNGRRAGELFF
>many|TRBJ1-2|TRBD1|TRBV12-3/TRBV12-4
TGTGCCAGCAGTCCCAGGGGGCTTAGTGGCTACACCTTC
CASSPRGLSGYTF
>many|TRBJ2-1|TRBD1|TRBV12-3/TRBV12-4
TGTGCCAGCAGCCGTACAGGGGAGTACGAGCAGTTCTTC
CASSRTGEYEQFF
>NA|TRBJ2-2|TRBD2|TRBV9
TGTGCCAGCAGCCCTAGCGGGAGGCCTAACACCGGGGAGCTGGTTTTT
CASSPSGRPNTGELVF
>NA|TRBJ1-1|NA|TRBV28
TGTGCCAGCAGTTATATTCAGGGAGTCGGGAACACTGAAGCTTTCTTT
CASSYIQGVGNTEAFF
>NA|TRBJ1-5|NA|TRBV19
TGTGCCAGTAGGGCCAGCGGGAGGGCCAACGAGCATTTT
CASRASGRANEHF
>many|TRBJ2-1|NA|TRBV29-1
TGCAGCGTTGAGCCACAGGGTGGGGGGAATGAGCAGTTCTTC
CSVEPQGGGNEQFF
>many|TRBJ2-3|NA|TRBV12-3/TRBV12-4
TGTGCCAGCAGTTTCCGCGGGAGCACAGATACGCAGTATTTT
CASSFRGSTDTQYF
>many|TRBJ2-2|TRBD1|TRBV9
TGTGCCAGCAGCGTAGCGAAGGGGGCGGTCACCGGGGAGCTGTTTTTT
CASSVAKGAVTGELFF
>many|TRBJ2-3|NA|TRBV5-8
TGTGCCAGCAGCTTGAGTGGGAACCCAGATACGCAGTATTTT
CASSLSGNPDTQYF
>NA|TRBJ1-2|NA|TRBV6-5
NA
CASTRGGPQYFGPGGLYGYTF
>many|TRBJ1-5|NA|TRBV6-5
TGTGCCAGCAGTTACGGTCATAGCAATCAGCCCCAGCATTTT
CASSYGHSNQPQHF
>many|TRBJ2-5|TRBD2|TRBV19
TGTGCCAGTAGTATTTCGGGACTAGCGGGTAGAGAGACCCAGTACTTC
CASSISGLAGRETQYF
>many|TRBJ1-5|TRBD1|TRBV7-9
TGTGCCAGCAGTTGGACAGGGTCTGATCAGCCCCAGCATTTT
CASSWTGSDQPQHF
>many|TRBJ1-4|NA|TRBV5-6
TGTGCCAGCAGCTCCACCCGTAATGAAAAACTGTTTTTT
CASSSTRNEKLFF
>many|TRBJ1-2|NA|TRBV5-8
TGTGCCAGCAGCTTGGACAGACCTAATAACTATGGCTACACCTTC
CASSLDRPNNYGYTF
>many|TRBJ1-3|NA|TRBV6-1
TGTGCCAGCAACCCTCAAAGCCTCTCTGGAAACACCATATATTTT
CASNPQSLSGNTIYF
>many|TRBJ1-5|TRBD1|TRBV11-2
TGTGCCAGCTCACCCGGGACAGGGGGCAATCAGCCCCAGCATTTT
CASSPGTGGNQPQHF
>many|TRBJ2-7|TRBD2|TRBV5-1
TGCGCCAGCAGCTTGGGTAGCGGGAGTGCTTACGAGCAGTACTTC
CASSLGSGSAYEQYF
>NA|TRBJ2-7|NA|TRBV28
TGTGCCAGCAGTTTATCGGCAGATTACGAGCAGTACTTC
CASSLSADYEQYF
>NA|TRBJ2-2|NA|TRBV5-1
TGCGCCAGATCTGTGGCCGGGGAGCTGTTTTTT
CARSVAGELFF
>many|TRBJ2-1|NA|TRBV4-3
TGCGCCAGCAGCCAAGTACAGGAAAATGAGCAGTTCTTC
CASSQVQENEQFF
>many|TRBJ2-1|NA|TRBV7-6
TGTGCCAGCAGCTTGGGTTTTGAGCAGTTCTTC
CASSLGFEQFF
>few|TRBJ1-5|TRBD1|TRBV6-1
TGTGCCAGCAGTGTCTCAGGGGGCGACCAGCCCCAGCATTTT
CASSVSGGDQPQHF
>many|TRBJ2-3|NA|TRBV2
TGTGCCAGCAGGGCCGGGAGATCCACAGATACGCAGTATTTT
CASRAGRSTDTQYF
>many|TRBJ1-3|NA|TRBV7-9
TGTGCCAGCAGCTTAGCACCCCGGAGACGAGAAGGAAACACCATATATTTT
CASSLAPRRREGNTIYF
>once|TRBJ1-6|NA|TRBV2
TGTGCCAGCAGTGATGGAGAGACCGGGGACGGCTATAATTCACCCCTCCACTTT
CASSDGETGDGYNSPLHF
>few|TRBJ1-1|NA|TRBV7-2
TGTGCCAGCAGCTTAGCGCGGGGGGCGAGCACTGAAGCTTTCTTT
CASSLARGASTEAFF
>NA|TRBJ2-3|NA|TRBV29-1
TGCAGCGTTGCGATTTCGGGAGATACGCAGTATTTT
CSVAISGDTQYF
>NA|TRBJ1-5|TRBD1|TRBV5-5
TGTGCCAGCAGCTTGATGGACAGGGAAAGCAATCAGCCCCAGCATTTT
CASSLMDRESNQPQHF
>many|TRBJ2-3|TRBD2|TRBV20-1
TGCAGTGGGCGTAGCGGGAGTTCCGCAGATACGCAGTATTTT
CSGRSGSSADTQYF
>NA|TRBJ2-3|TRBD2|TRBV15
TGTGCCACCAGCAGAGCGGGAGGGTGGACAGATACGCAGTATTTT
CATSRAGGWTDTQYF
>many|TRBJ1-5|NA|TRBV19
TGTGCCAGCGATCTTGGGACGGGCCTACAGCCCCAGCATTTT
CASDLGTGLQPQHF
>many|TRBJ2-3|NA|TRBV20-1
TGCAGTGCTGGGGCCCGGGCCTCAGATACGCAGTATTTT
CSAGARASDTQYF
>few|TRBJ2-3|NA|TRBV3-1
TGTGCCAGCAGCCAAAAGGCGGGGAAGTGGGGGGGACAAGATACGCAGTATTTT
CASSQKAGKWGGQDTQYF
>NA|TRBJ1-1|NA|TRBV29-1
TGCAGCGTTGTTATGAACACTGAAGCTTTCTTT
CSVVMNTEAFF